This TCR beta chain was sequenced during a study of blood T cell repertoires in COVID-19. Study details: Spain, Italy and the United States supplied samples that represented acute and convalescent COVID-19. PBMCs, B-cell-depleted T cells, or T cells provided the cDNA or gDNA that made up the material.

In the authors' workflow: Nucleated cell number was recorded as an estimate derived from reference gene primer amplification. Method: immunoSEQ multiplex PCR; TCRdb's copy keeps in-frame clones and lacks some. V and J calls and clone size follow that table, whereas D and trimming were derived from the DNA. The sample gives around 200,000 clones, around 80% of which show up once; 5.1% is in the top ten. The ends were cut back, 4 bases at V and 6 bases at J, with 19 bases in the middle. This CDR3 spans 17 amino acids. Germline CDR1 reads MDHEN; CDR2 reads SYDVKM. Sequenced input: peripheral blood. The TCR was taken from a human donor in a cohort sampled during active COVID-19. The chain carries TRBV28 and TRBJ1-6; perhaps TRBD1 as D (6 bases). CDR3 coding DNA: TGTGCCAGCAGTTCACATGCATTACAGGGTTTTAATTCACCCCTCCACTTT. Amino acid sequence: CASSSHALQGFNSPLHF.